These T cell receptor beta chains were read from a single sample in a study of persistence of HIV-infected CD4 T cells. TCRdb keeps only in-frame clones here, not all; method: immunoSEQ multiplex PCR. This table holds roughly 64,000 clones, less than 85% found once. No antigen is known for these receptors. The material was CD4+ T cells sorted from PBMCs after 18-hour stimulation, obtained from a patient who received antiretroviral therapy. All receptors come from an adult man with HIV who was CMV-seropositive. CDR3s include the opening cysteine and the closing phenylalanine or tryptophan. The D gene is left open where the match is weak. The size entry is marked missing in some rows and otherwise reads once, few, many or a size class.

TGTGCCAGCAGCTTGCGAGGACAGGGAGGGTGGGATACGCAGTATTTT CASSLRGQGGWDTQYF TRBV7-2 . . TRBJ2-3
TGTGCCAGCAGTACCTCTAGCTCTGGAAACACCATATATTTT CASSTSSSGNTIYF TRBV6-6 few . TRBJ1-3
TGTGCCAGCAGCTTGGATGGGAGGACTGAAGCTTTCTTT CASSLDGRTEAFF TRBV5-5 . . TRBJ1-1
TGCGCCAGCAGCCAAGTTACGGTGAACACTGAAGCTTTCTTT CASSQVTVNTEAFF TRBV4-1 . . TRBJ1-1
TGTGCCAGCAGTTACGGGAGGGGAGGAGGCGGCTACACCTTC CASSYGRGGGGYTF TRBV6-6 . . TRBJ1-2
TGTGCCAGCAGTCTCGGACCGAAATTGGGCTACACCTTC CASSLGPKLGYTF TRBV2 . . TRBJ1-2
TGCGCCAGCAGCTTGGAGCCCTATCAGCCCCAGCATTTT CASSLEPYQPQHF TRBV5-1 . . TRBJ1-5
TGTGCCAGCAGCGTAGGTCCCCTAGGGGCCAACGTCCTGACTTTC CASSVGPLGANVLTF TRBV9 . . TRBJ2-6
TGTGCCAGCAGCTTTCGGGGGAGACTCTACGAGCAGTACTTC CASSFRGRLYEQYF TRBV7-2 . . TRBJ2-7
TGTGCCAGCAGTCCCACGGGACAGCTCTCTGGAAACACCATATATTTT CASSPTGQLSGNTIYF TRBV2 few TRBD1 TRBJ1-3
TGTGCCAGCTCACCGGGGGGGAGCAATCAGCCCCAGCATTTT CASSPGGSNQPQHF TRBV18 . . TRBJ1-5
TGTGCCAGCAGTCCCGATACAGGGCCGGCTAGCAATCAGCCCCAGCATTTT CASSPDTGPASNQPQHF TRBV7-6 . . TRBJ1-5
TGTGCCAGCAGCTTAGCCGGGACAGGCCAAGGCTACACCTTC CASSLAGTGQGYTF TRBV7-9 . TRBD1 TRBJ1-2
TGTGCCAGCAGCGTAGAAACGGAAACTGGAAACACCATATATTTT CASSVETETGNTIYF TRBV9 . . TRBJ1-3
TGTGCCATCAGTGAGTCTTGGGGGGCCCAAACAGCCAAAAACATTCAGTACTTC CAISESWGAQTAKNIQYF TRBV10-3 once . TRBJ2-4
TGCGCCAGCAGCCTTCAGCGGGGGGGCCAGGTCCCAGATACGCAGTATTTT CASSLQRGGQVPDTQYF TRBV4-1 . TRBD2 TRBJ2-3
TGTGCCAGCAGCTTGGTTTCCAGGGCTGATCAGCCCCAGCATTTT CASSLVSRADQPQHF TRBV5-8 . . TRBJ1-5
TGTGCCAGTAGTCCAACCGGGACCGTAACCTCCTACGAGCAGTACTTC CASSPTGTVTSYEQYF TRBV19 . . TRBJ2-7
TGTGCCAGTAGTATAAACCCCTATCGCGCGATGACTTACAATGAGCAGTTCTTC CASSINPYRAMTYNEQFF TRBV19 once . TRBJ2-1
TGCGCCAGCAGCTACACGGGACAGGGGTTAAGGGAAAAACTGTTTTTT CASSYTGQGLREKLFF TRBV4-1 . TRBD1 TRBJ1-4
TGTGCCAGCAGCCCCCGATCTAGTGGAATGGGCACTGAAGCTTTCTTT CASSPRSSGMGTEAFF TRBV3-1/TRBV3-2 . . TRBJ1-1
TGTGCCAGTTTCCGTCAGGGGGCCAAAAGAGCCTTC CASFRQGAKRAF TRBV2 . TRBD1 TRBJ1-2
TGCGCCAGCAGTGAGGAGGTAACTGAAGCTTTCTTT CASSEEVTEAFF TRBV10-2 few . TRBJ1-1
TGTGCCAGCAGACCAAGGACAGGGGGCCTTTCGGATGGCTACACCTTC CASRPRTGGLSDGYTF TRBV2 . TRBD1 TRBJ1-2